The source of this TCR beta chain is a study of shared clonotypes between healthy human individuals. The J segment lost 6 bases and the V segment lost 5 bases, leaving 12 bases of the junction unmatched. This CDR3 has 16 amino acids. The germline V gene has CDR1 SEHNR and CDR2 FQNEAQ (reference sequence). This clone appeared once. The antigen is not known. Study-wide results and limits: It was the non-shared clonotypes that had lower generation probabilities than clonotypes shared by all four donors.

Everyone who donated was a Caucasian adult who lived in Nashville, Tennessee. Division of CD4+ cells produced a CD45RA+ naive subset and a CD45RA-negative memory subset. Some clones are missing from TCRdb's copy, which holds only in-frame ones; the method was immunoSEQ multiplex PCR. The data hold roughly 2,500,000 clones, with over 85% observed a single time. This TCR was sampled from a man aged 18 to 30 in good health. Some clones in this sample may be carry-over from other donors' samples. The chain joins TRBV7-9 to TRBJ2-1; 8 nucleotides line up with TRBD2. Sequencing used naive CD4+ T cells from PBMCs. The subset was: CD45RA+ positively selected. The CDR3: CASSPTSGTRGNEQFF. In nucleotides, the CDR3 is TGTGCCAGCAGCCCAACCTCCGGGACTAGAGGCAATGAGCAGTTCTTC.